These T cell receptor beta chains were read from a single sample in a study of shared clonotypes between healthy human individuals. The method was immunoSEQ multiplex PCR; TCRdb's version includes in-frame clones alone and lacks a portion of them. The table shows about 2.4 million clones, with 80% to 95% occurring only once. Sequencing was carried out using naive CD4+ T cells from PBMCs. Source of these receptors: a man in his late teens or twenties in good health. Some clones in this sample may be carry-over from other donors' samples. The conserved cysteine and the conserved F or W are not part of the CDR3 here. Size tells how often a clone was seen (once, few, many) or the class of an expanded clone, and some rows leave it out.

CDR3 length: 11; V gene: TRBV5-4; clone size: .; CDR3 protein: ASSLGGDTEAF
CDR3 length: 10; V gene: TRBV27; clone size: .; CDR3 protein: ASSGGGREQY
CDR3 length: 13; V gene: TRBV7-2; clone size: .; CDR3 protein: ASSLGGQGTYEQY
CDR3 length: 13; V gene: TRBV28; clone size: .; CDR3 protein: ASSYPGTGNEKLF
CDR3 length: 14; V gene: TRBV5-4; clone size: .; CDR3 protein: ASSPTLGGRSYEQY
CDR3 length: 9; V gene: TRBV6-1; clone size: .; CDR3 protein: ASSINYGYT
CDR3 length: 13; V gene: TRBV2; clone size: .; CDR3 protein: ASSFLPGGDQPQH
CDR3 length: 12; V gene: TRBV28; clone size: .; CDR3 protein: ASSITGGAYEQY
CDR3 length: 12; V gene: TRBV5-4; clone size: .; CDR3 protein: ASSLGAGRDGYT
CDR3 length: 13; V gene: TRBV7-2; clone size: .; CDR3 protein: ASRSIAGGIETQY
CDR3 length: 12; V gene: TRBV28; clone size: once; CDR3 protein: ASTWGRRTGELF
CDR3 length: 13; V gene: TRBV9; clone size: .; CDR3 protein: ASSATGGSNQPQH
CDR3 length: 13; V gene: TRBV19; clone size: .; CDR3 protein: ASSPGQHSGNTIY
CDR3 length: 12; V gene: TRBV30; clone size: .; CDR3 protein: AWSKDRGTDTQY
CDR3 length: 13; V gene: TRBV18; clone size: .; CDR3 protein: ASSPPQGASYEQY
CDR3 length: 14; V gene: TRBV7-2; clone size: .; CDR3 protein: ASSSGQGGLRYEQY
CDR3 length: 13; V gene: TRBV18; clone size: .; CDR3 protein: ASSPRTGGRGTQY
CDR3 length: 11; V gene: TRBV7-3; clone size: .; CDR3 protein: ASSAQGWGEQF
CDR3 length: 13; V gene: TRBV28; clone size: .; CDR3 protein: ASSLSPPRDQPQH
CDR3 length: 13; V gene: TRBV7-7; clone size: .; CDR3 protein: ASSSTGTGEETQY
CDR3 length: 15; V gene: TRBV5-1; clone size: .; CDR3 protein: ASSLVSSGPKNTEAF
CDR3 length: 16; V gene: TRBV9; clone size: .; CDR3 protein: ASSVVPGTVALSGELF
CDR3 length: 13; V gene: TRBV5-1; clone size: .; CDR3 protein: ASRVNLAGAYEQY
CDR3 length: 12; V gene: TRBV6-5; clone size: .; CDR3 protein: ASTQPDRGTEAF
CDR3 length: 14; V gene: TRBV27; clone size: .; CDR3 protein: ASSLFLTGLAGEQY
CDR3 length: 12; V gene: TRBV7-2; clone size: .; CDR3 protein: ASSLVVTQETQY
CDR3 length: 14; V gene: TRBV5-1; clone size: .; CDR3 protein: ASSLTLLPDSNEQF